Sequencing of this TCR beta chain was carried out in a study of CD8 T cells in Susac syndrome. Whole-study findings and limits: The number of individuals included in the study's TCR sequencing and HLA analysis was acknowledged as relatively small.

The CDR3 is 15 residues long. The V end lost 1 base, the J end lost 8 bases, and 15 bases lay between the germline ends. Germline CDR1 reads SGHRS; CDR2 reads YFSETQ. The RNA input was roughly 0.45 to 1 ug, and it was reverse transcribed with random hexamers. MiXCR, run by TCRdb on the immunoSEQ multiplex PCR reads, gives a single entry per CDR3 protein. Of fewer than 350,000 distinct CDR3 sequences listed, approximately 85% are singletons. Purification of the CD8+ and CD4+ T cells relied on negative isolation, and TEMRA cells underwent FACS enrichment. In regard to this clonotype: Its antigen remains unknown.

The clonotype was recovered from a human donor with multiple sclerosis. This chain connects TRBV5-1 to TRBJ2-2, with D possibly matching TRBD2 (6 bases). The sample was CD8+ T cells from PBMCs. The CDR3 sequence is CASSLPGRGEGELFF. Written as DNA, the CDR3 is TGCGCCAGCAGCTTGCCGGGACGCGGGGAGGGGGAGCTGTTTTTT.